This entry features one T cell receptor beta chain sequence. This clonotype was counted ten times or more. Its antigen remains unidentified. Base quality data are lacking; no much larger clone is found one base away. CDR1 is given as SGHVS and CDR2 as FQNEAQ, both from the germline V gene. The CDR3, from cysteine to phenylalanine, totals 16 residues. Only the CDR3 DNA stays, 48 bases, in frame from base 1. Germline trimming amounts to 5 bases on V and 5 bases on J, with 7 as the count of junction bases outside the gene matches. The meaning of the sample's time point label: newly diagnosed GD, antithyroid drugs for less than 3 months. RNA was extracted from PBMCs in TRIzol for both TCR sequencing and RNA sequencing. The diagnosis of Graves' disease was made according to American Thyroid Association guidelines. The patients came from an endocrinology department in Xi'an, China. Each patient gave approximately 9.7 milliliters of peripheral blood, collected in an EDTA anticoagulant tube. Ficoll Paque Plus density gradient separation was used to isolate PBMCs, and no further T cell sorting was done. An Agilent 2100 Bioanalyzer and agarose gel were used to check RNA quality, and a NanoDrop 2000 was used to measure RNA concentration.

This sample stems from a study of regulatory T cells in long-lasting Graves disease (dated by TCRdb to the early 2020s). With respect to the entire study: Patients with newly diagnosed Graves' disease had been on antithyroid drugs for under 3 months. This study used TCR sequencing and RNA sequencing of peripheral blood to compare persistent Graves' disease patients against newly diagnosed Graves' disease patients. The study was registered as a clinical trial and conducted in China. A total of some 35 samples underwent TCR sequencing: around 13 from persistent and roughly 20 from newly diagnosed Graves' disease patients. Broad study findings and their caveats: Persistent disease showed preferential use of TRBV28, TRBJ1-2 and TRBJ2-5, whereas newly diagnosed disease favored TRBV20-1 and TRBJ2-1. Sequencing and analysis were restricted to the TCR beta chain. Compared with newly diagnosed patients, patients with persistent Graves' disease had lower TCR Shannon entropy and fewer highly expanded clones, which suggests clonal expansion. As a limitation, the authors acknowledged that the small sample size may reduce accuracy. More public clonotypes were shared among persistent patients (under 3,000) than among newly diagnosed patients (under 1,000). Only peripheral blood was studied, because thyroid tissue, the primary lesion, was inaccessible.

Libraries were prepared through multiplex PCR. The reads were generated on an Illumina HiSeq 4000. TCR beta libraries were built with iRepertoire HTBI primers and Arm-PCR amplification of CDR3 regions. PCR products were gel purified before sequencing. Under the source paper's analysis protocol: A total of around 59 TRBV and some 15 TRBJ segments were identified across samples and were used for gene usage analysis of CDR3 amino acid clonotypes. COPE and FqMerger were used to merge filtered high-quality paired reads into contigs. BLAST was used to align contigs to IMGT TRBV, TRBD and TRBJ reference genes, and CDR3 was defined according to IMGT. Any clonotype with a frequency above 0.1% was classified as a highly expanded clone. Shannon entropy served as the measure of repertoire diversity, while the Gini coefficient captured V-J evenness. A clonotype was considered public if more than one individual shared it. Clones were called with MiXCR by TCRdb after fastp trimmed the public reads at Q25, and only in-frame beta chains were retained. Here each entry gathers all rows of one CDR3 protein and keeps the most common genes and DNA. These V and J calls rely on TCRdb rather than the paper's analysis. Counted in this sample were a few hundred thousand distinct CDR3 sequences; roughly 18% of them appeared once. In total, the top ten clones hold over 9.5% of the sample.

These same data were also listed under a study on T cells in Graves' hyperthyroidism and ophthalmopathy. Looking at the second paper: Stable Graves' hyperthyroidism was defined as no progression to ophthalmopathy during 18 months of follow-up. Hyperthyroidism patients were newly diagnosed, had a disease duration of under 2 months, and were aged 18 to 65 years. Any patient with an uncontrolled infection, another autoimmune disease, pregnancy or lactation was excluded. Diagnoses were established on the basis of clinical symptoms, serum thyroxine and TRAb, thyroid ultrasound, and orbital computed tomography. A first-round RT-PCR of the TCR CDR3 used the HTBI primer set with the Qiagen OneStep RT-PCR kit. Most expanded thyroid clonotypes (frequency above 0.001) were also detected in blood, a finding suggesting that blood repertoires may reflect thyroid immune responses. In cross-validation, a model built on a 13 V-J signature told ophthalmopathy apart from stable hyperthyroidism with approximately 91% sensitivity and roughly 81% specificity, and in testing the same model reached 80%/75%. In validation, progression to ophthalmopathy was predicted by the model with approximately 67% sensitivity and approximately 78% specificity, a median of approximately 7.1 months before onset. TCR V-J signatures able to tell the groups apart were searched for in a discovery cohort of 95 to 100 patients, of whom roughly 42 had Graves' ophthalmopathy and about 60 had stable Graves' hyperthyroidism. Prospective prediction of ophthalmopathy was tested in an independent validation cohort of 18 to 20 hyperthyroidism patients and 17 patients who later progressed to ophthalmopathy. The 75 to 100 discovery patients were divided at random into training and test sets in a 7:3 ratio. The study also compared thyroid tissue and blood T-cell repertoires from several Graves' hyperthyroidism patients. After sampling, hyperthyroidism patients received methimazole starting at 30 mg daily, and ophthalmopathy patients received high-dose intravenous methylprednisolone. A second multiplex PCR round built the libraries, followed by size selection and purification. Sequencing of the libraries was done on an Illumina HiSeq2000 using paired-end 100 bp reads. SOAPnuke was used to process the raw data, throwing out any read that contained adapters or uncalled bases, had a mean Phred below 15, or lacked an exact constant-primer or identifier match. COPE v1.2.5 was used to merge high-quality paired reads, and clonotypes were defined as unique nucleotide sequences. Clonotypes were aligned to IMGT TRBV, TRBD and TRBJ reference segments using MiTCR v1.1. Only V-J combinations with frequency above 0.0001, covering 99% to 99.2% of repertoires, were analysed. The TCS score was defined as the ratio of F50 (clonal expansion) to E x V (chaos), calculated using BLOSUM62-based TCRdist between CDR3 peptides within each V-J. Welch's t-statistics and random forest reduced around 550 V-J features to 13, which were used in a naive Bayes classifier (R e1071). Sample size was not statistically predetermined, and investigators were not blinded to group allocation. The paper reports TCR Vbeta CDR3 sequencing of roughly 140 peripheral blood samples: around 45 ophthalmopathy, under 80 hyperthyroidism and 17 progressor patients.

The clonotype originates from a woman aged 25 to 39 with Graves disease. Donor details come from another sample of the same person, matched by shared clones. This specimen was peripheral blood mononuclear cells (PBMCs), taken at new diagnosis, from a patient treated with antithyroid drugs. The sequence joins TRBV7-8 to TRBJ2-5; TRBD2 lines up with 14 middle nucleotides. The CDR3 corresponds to CASSVVTSGRGETQYF. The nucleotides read TGTGCCAGCAGCGTGGTGACTAGCGGGAGGGGTGAGACCCAGTACTTC.